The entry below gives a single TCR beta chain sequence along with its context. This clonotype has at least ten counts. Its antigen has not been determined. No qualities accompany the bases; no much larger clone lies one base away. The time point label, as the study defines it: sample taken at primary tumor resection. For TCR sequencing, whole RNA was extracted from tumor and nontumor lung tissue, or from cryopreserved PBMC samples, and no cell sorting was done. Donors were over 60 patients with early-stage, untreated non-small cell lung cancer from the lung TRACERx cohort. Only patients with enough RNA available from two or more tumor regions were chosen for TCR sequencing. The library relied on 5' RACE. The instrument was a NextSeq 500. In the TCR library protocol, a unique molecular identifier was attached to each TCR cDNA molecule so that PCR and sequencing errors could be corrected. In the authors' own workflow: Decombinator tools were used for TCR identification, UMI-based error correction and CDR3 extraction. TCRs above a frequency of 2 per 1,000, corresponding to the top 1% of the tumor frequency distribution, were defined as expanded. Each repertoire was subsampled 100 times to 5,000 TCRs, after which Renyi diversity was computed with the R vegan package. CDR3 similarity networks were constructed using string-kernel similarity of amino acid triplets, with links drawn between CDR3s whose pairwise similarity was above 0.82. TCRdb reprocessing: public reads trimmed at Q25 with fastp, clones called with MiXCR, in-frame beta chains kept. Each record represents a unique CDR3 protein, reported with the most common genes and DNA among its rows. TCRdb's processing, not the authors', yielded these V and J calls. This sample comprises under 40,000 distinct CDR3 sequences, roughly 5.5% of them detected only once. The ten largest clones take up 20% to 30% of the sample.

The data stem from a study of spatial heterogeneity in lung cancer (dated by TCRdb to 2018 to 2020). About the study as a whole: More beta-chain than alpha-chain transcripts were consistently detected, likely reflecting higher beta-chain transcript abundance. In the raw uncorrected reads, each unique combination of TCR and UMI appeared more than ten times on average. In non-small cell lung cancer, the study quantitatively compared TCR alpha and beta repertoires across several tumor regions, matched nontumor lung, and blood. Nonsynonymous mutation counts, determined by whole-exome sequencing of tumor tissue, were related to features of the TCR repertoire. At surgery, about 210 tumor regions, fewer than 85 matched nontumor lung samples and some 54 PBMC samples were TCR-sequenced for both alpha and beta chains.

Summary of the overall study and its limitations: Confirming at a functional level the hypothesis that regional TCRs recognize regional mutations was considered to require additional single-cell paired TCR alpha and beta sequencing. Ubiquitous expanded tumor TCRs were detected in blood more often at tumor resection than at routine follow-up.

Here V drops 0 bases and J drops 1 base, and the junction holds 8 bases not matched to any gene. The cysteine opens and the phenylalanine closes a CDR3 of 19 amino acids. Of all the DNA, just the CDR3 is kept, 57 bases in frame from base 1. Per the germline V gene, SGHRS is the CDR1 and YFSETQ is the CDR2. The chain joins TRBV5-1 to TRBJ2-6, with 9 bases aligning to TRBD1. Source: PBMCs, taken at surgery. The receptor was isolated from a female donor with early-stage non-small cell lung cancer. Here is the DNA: TGCGCCAGCAGCTTGGCACCGGGACAGGGAGTGTCTGGGGCCAACGTCCTGACTTTC. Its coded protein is CASSLAPGQGVSGANVLTF.